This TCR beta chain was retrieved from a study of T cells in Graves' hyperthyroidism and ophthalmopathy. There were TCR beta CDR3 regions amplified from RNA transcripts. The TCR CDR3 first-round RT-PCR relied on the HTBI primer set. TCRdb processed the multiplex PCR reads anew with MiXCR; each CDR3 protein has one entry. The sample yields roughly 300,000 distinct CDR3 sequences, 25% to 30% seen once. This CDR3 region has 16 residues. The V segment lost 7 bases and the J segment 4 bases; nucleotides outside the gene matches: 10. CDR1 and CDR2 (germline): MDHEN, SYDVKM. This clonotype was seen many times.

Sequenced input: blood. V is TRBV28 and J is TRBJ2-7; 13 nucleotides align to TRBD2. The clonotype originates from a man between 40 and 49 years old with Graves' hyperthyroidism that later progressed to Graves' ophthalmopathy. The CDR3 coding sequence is TGTGCCAGCACCCTCCCCGGGACTAGCGGGAAATACGAGCAGTACTTC. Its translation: CASTLPGTSGKYEQYF.